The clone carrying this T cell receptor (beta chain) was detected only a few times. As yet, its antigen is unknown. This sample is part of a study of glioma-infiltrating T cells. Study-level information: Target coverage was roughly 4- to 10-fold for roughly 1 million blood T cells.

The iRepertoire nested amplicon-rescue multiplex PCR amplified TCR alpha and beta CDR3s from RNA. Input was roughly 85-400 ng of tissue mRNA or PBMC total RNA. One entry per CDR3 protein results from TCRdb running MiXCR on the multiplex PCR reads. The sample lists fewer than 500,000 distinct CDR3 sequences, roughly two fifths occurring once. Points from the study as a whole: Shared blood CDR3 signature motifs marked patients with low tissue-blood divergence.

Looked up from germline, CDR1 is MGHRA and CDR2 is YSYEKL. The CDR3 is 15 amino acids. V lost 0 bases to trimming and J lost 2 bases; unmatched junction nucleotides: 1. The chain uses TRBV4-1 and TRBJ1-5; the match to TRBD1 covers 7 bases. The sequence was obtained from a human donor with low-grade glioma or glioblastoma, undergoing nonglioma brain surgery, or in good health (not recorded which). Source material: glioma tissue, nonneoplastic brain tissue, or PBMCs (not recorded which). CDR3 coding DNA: TGCGCCAGCAGCCAAGATGACAGGGGCAATCAGCCCCAGCATTTT. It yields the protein CASSQDDRGNQPQHF.